These 22 T cell receptor beta chains came from one sample sequenced in a study of memory CD4+ T cells and cytomegalovirus serostatus (dated by TCRdb to about 2019). Single viable CD3+CD4+CD8-CD45RO+ cells were sorted as memory CD4+ T cells on a FACSAria II. Preparation of the library involved the immunoSEQ multiplex PCR assay. TCRdb re-hosts the immuneACCESS table, in-frame sequences only. Its copies lack some clones; in the studies checked, an unresolved V gene accounts for under half of them, and the cause for the rest is not known. For this sample the table gives 50,000 or so clones, of which about 86% were detected only once. The top ten hold just under 2% of the sample. Material for sequencing was memory CD4+ T cells from blood. These receptors were obtained from an adult in good health and CMV-seropositive.

In DNA, the CDR3 is TGTGCCAGCAGTGATAGGCTAGCGGGAGAGGGGACCTACAATGAGCAGTTCTTC. It codes for CASSDRLAGEGTYNEQFF. This chain joins TRBV25-1 and TRBJ2-1, with 10 bases that match TRBD2. In germline, CDR1 is MGHDK, CDR2 SYGVNS. This CDR3 is 18 amino acids long. The V gene end was trimmed by 3 bases and the J gene end by 2 bases; junction bases not matched to a gene: 10.

CDR3: CASSPPDRTLRDTQYF. In DNA form, the CDR3 reads TGTGCCAGCAGCCCACCAGACAGGACATTGCGAGATACGCAGTATTTT. This sequence joins TRBV5-6 and TRBJ2-3; tentative D call: TRBD1 (6 bases). CDR1 is SGHDT and CDR2 is YYEEEE in the germline V gene. Trimming took off 4 bases at V and 5 bases at J, with 20 bases between the two ends. The CDR3 loop spans 16 amino acids.

The V call is TRBV5-4, the J call TRBJ1-6; 7 nucleotides match TRBD1. This CDR3 comprises 16 residues. Trimming removed 4 bases from V and 0 bases from J; junction bases left unmatched: 4. The germline V gene has CDR1 SGHNT and CDR2 YYREEE (reference sequence). For the CDR3, the DNA is TGTGCCAGCAGCGTGGGACAGAGCTCCTATAATTCACCCCTCCACTTT. Amino acid sequence: CASSVGQSSYNSPLHF.

This chain joins TRBV19 and TRBJ2-2; TRBD1 aligns across 7 bases. Germline V gene sequence: CDR1 LNHDA, CDR2 SQIVND (reference sequence). The CDR3 loop spans 16 amino acids. Trimming removed 3 bases from V and 2 bases from J; junction bases left unmatched: 6. The CDR3 sequence: CASSIIRTGNTGELFF. The CDR3 nucleotides are TGTGCCAGTAGTATTATTCGGACAGGTAACACCGGGGAGCTGTTTTTT.

The chain links TRBV7-2 to TRBJ2-5; a possible D gene is TRBD1 (6 bases). The V and J ends lost 4 bases and 5 bases respectively, with 14 bases between them. The CDR3 spans 14 residues. Germline CDR1 SGHTA, CDR2 FQGNSA. The CDR3 loop reads CASSSQQGRETQYF. DNA of the CDR3: TGTGCCAGCAGCTCTCAACAGGGTCGGGAGACCCAGTACTTC.

This clone has just one count. This chain connects TRBV5-5 to TRBJ1-1, with D possibly being TRBD1 (5 bases). The CDR3 is made up of 18 amino acids. Germline loops: CDR1 SGHKS, CDR2 YYEKEE (reference sequence). Trimming shortened V by 2 bases and J by 4 bases, and 24 bases separated the two germline ends. The chain's CDR3 is CASSFSVGRGGGRTEAFF. As DNA, the CDR3 is TGTGCCAGCAGCTTTTCGGTGGGACGGGGCGGAGGTCGCACTGAAGCTTTCTTT.

The table lists this clone with a count of one. The chain recombines TRBV2 with TRBJ2-3, with D perhaps given as TRBD1 or TRBD2 (5 bases each). Trimming shortened V by 5 bases and J by 1 base, and 13 bases separated the two germline ends. The germline gives CDR1 SNHLY, CDR2 FYNNEI. The CDR3 is 15 residues long. CDR3 in DNA: TGTGCCAGCAGTCAGAGGTCGGGGCGCACAGATACGCAGTATTTT. The encoded protein is CASSQRSGRTDTQYF.

The chain combines TRBV11-2 with TRBJ1-1; tentative D call: TRBD1 (5 bases). V lost 6 bases to trimming and J lost 1 base, with 15 bases between them. CDR3 size: 15 residues. Germline V lookup: CDR1 SGHAT, CDR2 FQNNGV. The DNA of the CDR3 is TGTGCCAGCAGACCCCCGGGACCTAGGAACACTGAAGCTTTCTTT. Amino acids: CASRPPGPRNTEAFF.

This chain connects TRBV29-1 to TRBJ1-5, with D unresolved. V lost 4 bases to trimming and J lost 2 bases, with 6 bases between them. Germline CDR1 and CDR2: SQVTM and ANQGSEA. The CDR3 runs 12 residues. The CDR3 bases are TGCAGCGTTGTAGAGGGCAATCAGCCCCAGCATTTT. Its translation: CSVVEGNQPQHF.

The chain combines TRBV9 with TRBJ2-7; perhaps TRBD2 as D (6 bases). V was cut by 0 bases and J by 3 bases, with 13 bases left in between. Germline CDR1 reads SGDLS; CDR2 reads YYNGEE. The CDR3 contains 15 residues. CDR3 nucleotide sequence: TGTGCCAGCAGCGTAGCTCCGGGAGAGCTCTACGAGCAGTACTTC. Amino acid sequence: CASSVAPGELYEQYF. Combining the CDR3 with reference TRBV9 and TRBJ2-7 gives the whole variable domain DSGVTQTPKHLITATGQRVTLRCSPRSGDLSVYWYQQSLDQGLQFLIQYYNGEERAKGNILERFSAQQFPDLHSELNLSSLELGDSALYFCASSVAPGELYEQYFGPGTRLTVT.

This chain's CDR3 is CASSYRGGQPQHF. Here the CDR3 DNA reads TGTGCCAGCAGCTACAGGGGAGGCCAGCCCCAGCATTTT. The chain employs TRBV7-8 and TRBJ1-5; 7 bases line up with TRBD1. Germline CDR1 reads SGHVS; CDR2 reads FQNEAQ. This CDR3 region has 13 residues. The trim removed 4 bases at V and 7 bases at J, leaving 4 bases unmatched.

The gene calls are TRBV11-2 and TRBJ2-2; 9 positions agree with TRBD2. This CDR3 region has 18 residues. J lost 1 base, V lost 3 bases, and 9 bases had no gene match. Germline V gives CDR1 SGHAT, CDR2 FQNNGV. In DNA form, the CDR3 reads TGTGCCAGCAGCTTCTCCGTTGGTAGCGGGAGGAACACCGGGGAGCTGTTTTTT. Its translation is CASSFSVGSGRNTGELFF.

This clone was picked up one time. The chain combines TRBV13 with TRBJ1-2, with D possibly being TRBD1 (6 bases). CDR1 and CDR2 (germline): PRHDT, FYEKMQ (reference sequence). The CDR3 extends over 16 amino acids. Trimming cost V 7 bases and J 4 bases, with 22 bases left between them. The CDR3 reads CASTPDSLRGIYGYTF. The DNA for the CDR3 is TGTGCCAGCACCCCAGACTCCCTCAGGGGAATCTATGGCTACACCTTC.

V is TRBV18 and J is TRBJ1-4; maybe TRBD1 (5 bases). Trimming pared 2 bases from V and 6 bases from J, leaving 10 bases between. Germline CDR1 and CDR2: KGHSH and LQKENI. This CDR3 comprises 14 residues. The CDR3 region is CASSPGAADEKLFF. DNA for the CDR3: TGTGCCAGCTCACCAGGGGCGGCGGATGAAAAACTGTTTTTT.

This clone was counted only a few times. The V call is TRBV6-1, the J call TRBJ1-5; D is ambiguous. Germline CDR1 MNHNS, CDR2 SASEGT. Trimming shortened V by 0 bases and J by 2 bases, and 11 bases separated the two germline ends. The CDR3 is 16 residues long. CDR3 nucleotide sequence: TGTGCCAGCAGTGAAGCTCTCAGCATAGGCAATCAGCCCCAGCATTTT. Translated, it gives CASSEALSIGNQPQHF.

The chain uses TRBV5-1 and TRBJ2-7; D is undetermined. V was cut by 4 bases and J by 7 bases, with 18 bases left in between. The germline V gene encodes CDR1 SGHRS and CDR2 YFSETQ. The CDR3 has 14 residues. Written as DNA, the CDR3 is TGCGCCAGCAGCCTGGATGGAACCCCTCGGGAGCAGTACTTC. Translating gives CASSLDGTPREQYF.

The V call is TRBV2, the J call TRBJ2-4; the D is unclear. V lost 6 bases, J lost 6 bases, and 9 bases lay in between. The CDR3 has 12 residues. From germline, CDR1 is SNHLY and CDR2 FYNNEI. Written as DNA, the CDR3 is TGTGCCAGCAGCCCCCCCGTAAACATTCAGTACTTC. Its protein product is CASSPPVNIQYF.

The chain is built from TRBV6-6 and TRBJ2-7; 9 bases are a match to TRBD1. The germline CDR1 and CDR2 sequences are MNHNY and SVGAGI (reference sequence). This CDR3 contains 13 residues. J lost 5 bases, V lost 7 bases, and 6 bases had no gene match. The CDR3 sequence is CASTRTGDHEQYF. The CDR3 DNA reads TGTGCCAGCACACGGACAGGGGACCACGAGCAGTACTTC.

V and J are TRBV7-2 and TRBJ2-5, with 7 bases aligning to TRBD2. Germline V gene lookup returns CDR1 SGHTA and CDR2 FQGNSA. Unmatched junction bases numbered 19, after V lost 4 bases and J lost 5 bases. The CDR3 contains 18 residues. For the CDR3, the DNA is TGTGCCAGCAGCTCCTTTCCCCTTCTAGCGGCCCGGGGGGAGACCCAGTACTTC. Amino acid sequence: CASSSFPLLAARGETQYF. The full variable domain, in which reference TRBV7-2 and TRBJ2-5 provide the parts outside the CDR3, is GAGVSQSPSNKVTEKGKDVELRCDPISGHTALYWYRQSLGQGLEFLIYFQGNSAPDKSGLPSDRFSAERTGGSVSTLTIQRTQQEDSAVYLCASSSFPLLAARGETQYFGPGTRLLVL.

This clone has only a few counts. This chain links TRBV9 with TRBJ2-2; unclear D gene. Germline CDR1 SGDLS, CDR2 YYNGEE. The CDR3 length is 13 residues. Trimming left V 2 bases short and J 4 bases short, with 6 bases between. CDR3 amino acids: CASSVQSTGELFF. The CDR3 nucleotides read TGTGCCAGCAGCGTCCAGAGCACCGGGGAGCTGTTTTTT.

The V gene is TRBV19, the J gene TRBJ1-1; D gene ambiguous. This CDR3 region has 16 residues. Trimming stripped 4 bases from V and 3 bases from J, with 18 bases between. CDR1 is LNHDA, CDR2 SQIVND, per germline (reference sequence). As DNA, the CDR3 is TGTGCCAGTAGTAGAAACAACCCATTAACGGACACTGAAGCTTTCTTT. Protein: CASSRNNPLTDTEAFF.

J is TRBJ2-2 and V is TRBV5-1, with D perhaps matching TRBD1 or TRBD2 (5 bases each). The CDR3 covers 17 residues. Germline CDR1 SGHRS, CDR2 YFSETQ. Trimming cost V 8 bases and J 0 bases, with 20 bases left between them. CDR3 sequence: CASNPGRMNANTGELFF. In nucleotides, the CDR3 is TGCGCCAGTAACCCGGGACGGATGAACGCGAACACCGGGGAGCTGTTTTTT.